The 17 T cell receptor beta chains reported below all come from one sample, sequenced in a study of T cells in Graves' hyperthyroidism and ophthalmopathy. Amplification targeted TCR beta CDR3 regions from RNA transcripts. An initial round of RT-PCR targeting the TCR CDR3 relied on the HTBI primer set. In TCRdb, the multiplex PCR reads were re-called with MiXCR into one record per CDR3 protein. The sample has around 520,000 distinct CDR3 sequences; around a quarter are singletons. The sequencing sample was made of blood. Receptor source: a woman aged 30 to 39 with Graves' ophthalmopathy.

This clonotype was found many times. The chain uses TRBV11-3 and TRBJ2-7; D perhaps matches TRBD2 (6 bases). The germline CDR1 and CDR2 sequences are SGHNT and YENEEA. The CDR3 is 16 residues long. V was trimmed by 2 bases and J by 2 bases, leaving 16 bases between them. The CDR3 DNA reads as TGTGCCAGCAGCTTAAATTCCCTAGCGCGCACCTACGAGCAGTACTTC. Protein product: CASSLNSLARTYEQYF.

Ten or more counts support this clonotype. The CDR3 is CASSTGERQPQHF. CDR3 nucleotides: TGTGCCAGCAGCACAGGGGAGCGGCAGCCCCAGCATTTT. The chain combines TRBV6-5 with TRBJ1-5; 7 bases map to TRBD1. This CDR3 is 13 amino acids long. CDR1 MNHEY and CDR2 SVGAGI come from the germline V gene. Trimming removed 6 bases from V and 7 bases from J; junction bases left unmatched: 6.

This clonotype has more than one count but fewer than ten. V gene TRBV20-1 combines with J gene TRBJ1-2, with 11 positions matching TRBD1. The CDR3 sequence is 15 residues long. Germline CDR1 and CDR2: DFQATT and SNEGSKA (reference sequence). V was clipped by 1 base and J by 4 bases; unmatched bases: 5. DNA of the CDR3: TGCAGTGCTAGAGTAGATGGACAGGGGGCCTATGGCTACACCTTC. Its protein is CSARVDGQGAYGYTF.

This clonotype was counted between two and nine times. The chain uses TRBV6-1 and TRBJ1-5; unclear D gene. Trimming cost V 7 bases and J 5 bases, with 12 bases left between them. The CDR3 extends over 13 amino acids. Looked up from germline, CDR1 is MNHNS and CDR2 is SASEGT. The CDR3 loop is CASKEREYQPQHF. DNA for the CDR3: TGTGCCAGCAAAGAGAGAGAGTATCAGCCCCAGCATTTT.

This clonotype appeared many times. The chain has TRBV6-2 or TRBV6-3 and TRBJ1-5; D unclear. This CDR3 has 17 amino acids. V lost 6 bases to trimming and J lost 0 bases, with 18 bases between them. Germline V gives CDR1 MNHEY, CDR2 SVGEGT. CDR3 protein: CASSRRSTDYSNQPQHF. In DNA, the CDR3 is TGTGCCAGCAGCCGACGGTCGACGGATTATAGCAATCAGCCCCAGCATTTT.

This clonotype was observed a handful of times. The chain combines TRBV12-3 or TRBV12-4 with TRBJ2-1, with TRBD1 matching 10 bases. The CDR3 has 14 residues. The junction had 6 bases not matched to a gene; V was cut back by 6 bases and J by 7 bases. The CDR3 nucleotides are TGTGCCAGCAGCTTGGGACAGGGGAGGAATGAGCAGTTCTTC. Translating it yields CASSLGQGRNEQFF.

The chain employs TRBV5-1 and TRBJ2-5, with D unclear. The CDR3 is 13 residues long. Looked up from germline, CDR1 is SGHRS and CDR2 is YFSETQ. The V and J ends lost 2 bases and 2 bases respectively, with 7 bases between them. DNA for the CDR3: TGCGCCAGCAGCTTCTGGCTACAAGAGACCCAGTACTTC. Its translation is CASSFWLQETQYF.

This clonotype appeared many times. The chain combines TRBV6-1 with TRBJ1-5; D is unresolved. Germline V lookup: CDR1 MNHNS, CDR2 SASEGT. V lost 11 bases, J lost 3 bases, and 14 bases lay in between. This CDR3 has 13 amino acids. For the CDR3, the DNA is TGTGCCGGCCAGGACGGTAACAATCAGCCCCAGCATTTT. This encodes CAGQDGNNQPQHF.

The sample holds many counts of this clonotype. V usage is TRBV29-1 and J usage is TRBJ2-5; maybe TRBD1 (7 bases). This CDR3 is built from 16 residues. The ends were cut back, 7 bases at V and 2 bases at J, with 23 bases in the middle. Germline CDR1 and CDR2: SQVTM and ANQGSEA. The CDR3 bases are TGCAGCGCCGAAGGTTTAGGGGGCGGGGTACAAGAGACCCAGTACTTC. It codes for CSAEGLGGGVQETQYF. The full variable domain, with the rest looked up from reference TRBV29-1 and TRBJ2-5, is SAVISQKPSRDICQRGTSLTIQCQVDSQVTMMFWYRQQPGQSLTLIATANQGSEATYESGFVIDKFPISRPNLTFSTLTVSNMSPEDSSIYLCSAEGLGGGVQETQYFGPGTRLLVL.

The sample holds a few counts of this clonotype. The chain joins TRBV30 to TRBJ1-5; D is uncertain. The V and J ends lost 5 bases and 1 base respectively, with 9 bases between them. The CDR3 extends over 13 amino acids. Germline CDR1 GTSNPN, CDR2 SVGIG (reference sequence). For the CDR3, the DNA is TGTGCCTGGGGCAAGTCGAGCAATCAGCCCCAGCATTTT. Its protein product is CAWGKSSNQPQHF.

Points on this clonotype: Since a much larger clone is just one base distant, this may be a read error. The V and J genes are TRBV27 and TRBJ1-1; maybe TRBD1 (6 bases). Deletions cut 10 bases from V and 5 bases from J, with 20 bases between. Germline CDR1 MNHEY, CDR2 SMNVEV (reference sequence). There are 14 residues in the CDR3. The CDR3 DNA sequence: TGTGCCATCAGCTCGGGGGGCTTATCGACTGAAGCTTTCTTT. It specifies CAISSGGLSTEAFF.

V usage is TRBV2 and J usage is TRBJ1-5; D uncertain. The CDR3 is 13 amino acids. V shed 4 bases and J shed 6 bases, with 10 bases lying between them. CDR1 is SNHLY, CDR2 FYNNEI, per germline. The chain's CDR3 is CASSVNSGQPQHF. DNA of the CDR3: TGTGCCAGCAGTGTGAACTCGGGTCAGCCCCAGCATTTT.

V gene TRBV20-1 combines with J gene TRBJ1-1; D is undetermined. The CDR3 is 13 amino acids. CDR1 is DFQATT and CDR2 is SNEGSKA in the germline V gene (reference sequence). Trimming left V 3 bases short and J 3 bases short, with 11 bases between. CDR3 sequence: CSARRGRDTEAFF. CDR3 nucleotide sequence: TGCAGTGCTAGGAGAGGGCGGGACACTGAAGCTTTCTTT.

This clonotype was seen a few times. The J gene is TRBJ1-5, the V gene TRBV19; D possibly corresponds to TRBD1 (6 bases). Germline values: CDR1 LNHDA, CDR2 SQIVND (reference sequence). This CDR3 contains 15 residues. The germline V and J ends were trimmed by 5 bases and 5 bases, with 16 bases remaining between them. CDR3 in DNA: TGTGCCAGTAGTGAGGGCAGGGGCCTACATCAGCCCCAGCATTTT. Residues: CASSEGRGLHQPQHF.

This clonotype occurred many times. The DNA of the CDR3 is TGTGCCAGCAGTTTCGGGACAGCTAACTATGGCTACACCTTC. This translates into CASSFGTANYGYTF. V is TRBV12-3 or TRBV12-4 and J is TRBJ1-2, with 7 nucleotides matching TRBD1. J lost 0 bases, V lost 3 bases, and 1 base had no gene match. The CDR3 length is 14 residues.

The rearrangement uses TRBV19 and TRBJ1-1, with D uncertain. This CDR3 contains 13 residues. The V gene's germline CDR1 is LNHDA and CDR2 SQIVND (reference sequence). V was cut by 3 bases and J by 0 bases, with 5 bases left in between. CDR3 sequence: CASSMNVNTEAFF. CDR3 coding DNA: TGTGCCAGTAGTATGAACGTGAACACTGAAGCTTTCTTT.

In regard to this clonotype: A much larger clone sits a single nucleotide away, making a read error possible. This chain connects TRBV27 to TRBJ2-7; D possibly corresponds to TRBD1 (5 bases). V shed 6 bases and J shed 0 bases, with 9 bases lying between them. The CDR3 is 13 residues long. From germline, CDR1 is MNHEY and CDR2 SMNVEV (reference sequence). DNA for the CDR3: TGTGCCAGCAGGACAGAAAACTCCTACGAGCAGTACGTC. Translated, it gives CASRTENSYEQYV.